The sequence of this T cell receptor (beta chain) was determined in a study of siplizumab effects on memory and regulatory T cells. Whole-study findings and limits: In roughly 75-96% of proliferating CD4+ or CD8+ clones, a naive or memory phenotype could not be assigned. The mean Treg-derived percentage of mappable alloreactive CD4+ clones was roughly 69% with siplizumab compared with less than 35% in controls. Memory cells seemed less diverse than naive T cells, which seemed major alloresponse contributors.

Roughly 100,000 TCR templates were assayed per sample. TCRdb's table, derived via immunoSEQ multiplex PCR, lists solely in-frame clones and lacks some. This sample carries around 58,000 clones, less than 85% of them seen once, and the ten largest clones take approximately 3.4%. Only one count was recorded for this clone. Its antigen is unknown. Trimming left V 2 bases short and J 2 bases short, with 7 bases between. Germline CDR1 and CDR2: MGHDK and SYGVNS. There are 13 residues in the CDR3. The chain employs TRBV25-1 and TRBJ2-7; D might be TRBD2 (6 bases). The source material was memory CD4+ T cells sorted from blood. The clonotype comes from a human donor in good health. This CDR3 reads CASSERTTYEQYF. The CDR3 coding sequence is TGTGCCAGCAGTGAAAGGACTACCTACGAGCAGTACTTC.